This T cell receptor beta chain was sequenced for a study of blood T cell repertoires in COVID-19. Germline loops: CDR1 SQVTM, CDR2 ANQGSEA. The trim removed 1 base at V and 5 bases at J, leaving 5 bases unmatched. The CDR3 length is 14 residues. This clone appeared once. Assay: immunoSEQ multiplex PCR; the TCRdb copy retains only in-frame clones and omits some. Among roughly 53,000 clones listed, 86% were seen once. Sequencing input: peripheral blood. The chain recombines TRBV29-1 with TRBJ2-5, with TRBD1 identical over 9 bases. The source of this sequence is an elderly man with acute or convalescent COVID-19. The CDR3 DNA sequence: TGCAGCGTTGAAGCGGACAGGGGATGGGAGACCCAGTACTTC. Translating gives CSVEADRGWETQYF.